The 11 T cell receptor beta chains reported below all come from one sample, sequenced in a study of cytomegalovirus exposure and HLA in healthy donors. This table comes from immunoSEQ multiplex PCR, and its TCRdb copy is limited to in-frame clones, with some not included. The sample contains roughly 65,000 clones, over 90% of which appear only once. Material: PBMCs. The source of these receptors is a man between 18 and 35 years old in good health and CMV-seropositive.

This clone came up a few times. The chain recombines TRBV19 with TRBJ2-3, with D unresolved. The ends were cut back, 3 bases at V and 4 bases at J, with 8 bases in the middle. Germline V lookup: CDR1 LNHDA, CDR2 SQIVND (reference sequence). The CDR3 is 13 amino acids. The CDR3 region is CASSIGRPDTQYF. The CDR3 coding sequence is TGTGCCAGTAGTATTGGGCGTCCAGATACGCAGTATTTT. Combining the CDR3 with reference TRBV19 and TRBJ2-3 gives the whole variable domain DGGITQSPKYLFRKEGQNVTLSCEQNLNHDAMYWYRQDPGQGLRLIYYSQIVNDFQKGDIAEGYSVSREKKESFPLTVTSAQKNPTAFYLCASSIGRPDTQYFGPGTRLTVL.

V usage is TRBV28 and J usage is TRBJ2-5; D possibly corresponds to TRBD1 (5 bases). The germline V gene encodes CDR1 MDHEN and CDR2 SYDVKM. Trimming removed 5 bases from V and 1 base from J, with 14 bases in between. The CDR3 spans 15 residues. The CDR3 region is CASSPVGRSQETQYF. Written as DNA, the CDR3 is TGTGCCAGCAGTCCCGTGGGGCGCTCCCAAGAGACCCAGTACTTC.

CDR3 loop: CAWSRDSSYEQYF. CDR3 nucleotides: TGTGCCTGGAGTCGGGACAGCTCCTACGAGCAGTACTTC. This rearrangement joins TRBV30 to TRBJ2-7; TRBD1 aligns across 7 bases. Trimming cost V 2 bases and J 0 bases; bases outside gene matches: 1. The germline V gene has CDR1 GTSNPN and CDR2 SVGIG (reference sequence). The CDR3 runs 13 residues.

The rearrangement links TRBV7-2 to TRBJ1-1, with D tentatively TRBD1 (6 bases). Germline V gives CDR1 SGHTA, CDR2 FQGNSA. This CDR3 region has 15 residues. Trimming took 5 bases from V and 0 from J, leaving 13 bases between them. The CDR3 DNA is TGTGCCAGCAGCCCCTTGGGGGCTTTGAACACTGAAGCTTTCTTT. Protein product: CASSPLGALNTEAFF.

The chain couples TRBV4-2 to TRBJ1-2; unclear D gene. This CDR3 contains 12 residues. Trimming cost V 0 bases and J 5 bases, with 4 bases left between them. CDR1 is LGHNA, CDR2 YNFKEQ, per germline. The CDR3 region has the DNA TGTGCCAGCAGCCAAGAACGGTATGGCTACACCTTC. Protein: CASSQERYGYTF.

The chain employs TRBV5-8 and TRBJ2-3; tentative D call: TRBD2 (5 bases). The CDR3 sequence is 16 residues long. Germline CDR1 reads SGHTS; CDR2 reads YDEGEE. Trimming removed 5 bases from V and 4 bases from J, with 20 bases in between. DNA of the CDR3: TGTGCCAGCAGTGCAAGGGCGATGGCCGGGGCAGATACGCAGTATTTT. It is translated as CASSARAMAGADTQYF. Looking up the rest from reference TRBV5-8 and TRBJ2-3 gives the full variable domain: EAGVTQSPTHLIKTRGQQATLRCSPISGHTSVYWYQQALGLGLQFLLWYDEGEERNRGNFPPRFSGRQFPNYSSELNVNALELEDSALYLCASSARAMAGADTQYFGPGTRLTVL.

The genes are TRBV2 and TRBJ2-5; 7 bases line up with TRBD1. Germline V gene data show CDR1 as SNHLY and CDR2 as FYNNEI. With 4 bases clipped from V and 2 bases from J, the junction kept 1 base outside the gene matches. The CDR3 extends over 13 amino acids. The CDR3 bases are TGTGCCAGCAGTGGGGACAGACAAGAGACCCAGTACTTC. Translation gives CASSGDRQETQYF.

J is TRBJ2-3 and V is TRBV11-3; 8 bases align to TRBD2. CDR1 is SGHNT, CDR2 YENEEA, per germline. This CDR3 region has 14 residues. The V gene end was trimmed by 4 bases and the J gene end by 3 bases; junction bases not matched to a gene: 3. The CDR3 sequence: CASSYRLATDTQYF. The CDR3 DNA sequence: TGTGCCAGCAGCTATCGACTAGCGACAGATACGCAGTATTTT.

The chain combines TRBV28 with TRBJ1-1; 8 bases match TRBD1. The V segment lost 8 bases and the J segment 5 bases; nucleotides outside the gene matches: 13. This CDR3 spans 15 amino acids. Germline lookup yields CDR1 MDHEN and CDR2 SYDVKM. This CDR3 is CASRGQGAGGTEAFF. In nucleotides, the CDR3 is TGTGCCAGCCGCGGGCAGGGGGCAGGGGGAACTGAAGCTTTCTTT.

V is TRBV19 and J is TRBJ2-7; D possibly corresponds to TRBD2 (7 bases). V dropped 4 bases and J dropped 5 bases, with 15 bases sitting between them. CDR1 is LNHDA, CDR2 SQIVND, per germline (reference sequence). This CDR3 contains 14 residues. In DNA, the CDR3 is TGTGCCAGTAGTAACCTCCGGGGGGCCAACGAGCAGTACTTC. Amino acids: CASSNLRGANEQYF.

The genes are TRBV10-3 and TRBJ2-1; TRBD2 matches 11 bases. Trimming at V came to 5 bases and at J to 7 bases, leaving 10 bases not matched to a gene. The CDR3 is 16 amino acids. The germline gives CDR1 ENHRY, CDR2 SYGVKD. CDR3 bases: TGTGCCATCAGTACGGTTCTAGCGGGAGGTGGAAATGAGCAGTTCTTC. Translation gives CAISTVLAGGGNEQFF.